This TCR beta chain was identified in a study of cytomegalovirus exposure and HLA in healthy donors. At the level of the study: The study's early data release held about 80 million unique TCRs from HLA-typed donors. Overall study results and limits: One variant, a missense change in DCLRE1C, was linked in a later analysis to TCR beta V- and J-gene trimming. The records held CMV serostatus as the only immune exposure information. The authors enumerated 180 or so TCR beta chains as linked to cytomegalovirus.

This clone is a singleton in its sample. Its specificity is not known. Both 60 Vbeta primers and 13 Jbeta primers went into the PCR. The repertoire was sequenced with immunoSEQ multiplex PCR; TCRdb's copy has only in-frame clones and lacks some. The repertoire holds about 180,000 clones, with about four fifths as singletons. The CDR3 totals 17 residues. CDR1 and CDR2 (germline): MNHEY, SMNVEV (reference sequence). The V gene end was trimmed by 5 bases and the J gene end by 2 bases; junction bases not matched to a gene: 14. The chain uses TRBV27 and TRBJ2-7; 8 nucleotides match TRBD2. Sequencing was performed on PBMCs. This sequence was found in a man aged 40-49 years in good health and CMV-seronegative. CDR3 protein: CASSPRGGGPIAYEQYF. DNA for the CDR3: TGTGCCAGCAGTCCCCGCGGCGGGGGGCCGATTGCCTACGAGCAGTACTTC.